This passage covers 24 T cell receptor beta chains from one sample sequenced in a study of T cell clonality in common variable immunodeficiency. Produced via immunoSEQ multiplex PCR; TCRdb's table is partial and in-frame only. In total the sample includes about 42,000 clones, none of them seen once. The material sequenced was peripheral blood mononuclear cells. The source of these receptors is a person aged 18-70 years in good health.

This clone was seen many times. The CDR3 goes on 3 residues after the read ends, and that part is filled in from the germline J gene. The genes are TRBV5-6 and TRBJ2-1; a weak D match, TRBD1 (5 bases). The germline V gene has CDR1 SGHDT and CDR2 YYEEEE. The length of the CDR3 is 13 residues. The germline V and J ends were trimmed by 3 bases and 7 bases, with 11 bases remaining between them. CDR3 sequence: CASSWARANEQFF. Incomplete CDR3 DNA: TGTGCCAGCAGCTGGGCCAGGGCAAATGAG.

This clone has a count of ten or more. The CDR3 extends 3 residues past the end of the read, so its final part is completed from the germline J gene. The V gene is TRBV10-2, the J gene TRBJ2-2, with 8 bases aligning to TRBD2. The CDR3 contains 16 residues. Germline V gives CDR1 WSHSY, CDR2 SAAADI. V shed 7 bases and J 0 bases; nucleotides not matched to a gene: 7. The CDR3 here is CASTLAGTANTGELFF. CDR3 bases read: TGCGCCAGCACATTAGCGGGGACCGCGAACACCGGGGAG.

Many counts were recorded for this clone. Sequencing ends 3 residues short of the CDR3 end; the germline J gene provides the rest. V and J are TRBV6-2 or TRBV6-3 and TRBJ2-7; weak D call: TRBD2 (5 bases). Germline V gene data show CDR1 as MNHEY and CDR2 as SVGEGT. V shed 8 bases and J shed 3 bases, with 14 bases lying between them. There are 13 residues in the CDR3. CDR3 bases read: TGTGCCAGCGGCTATAGCGTCGACTACGAG. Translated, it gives CASGYSVDYE. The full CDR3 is CASGYSVDYEQYF.

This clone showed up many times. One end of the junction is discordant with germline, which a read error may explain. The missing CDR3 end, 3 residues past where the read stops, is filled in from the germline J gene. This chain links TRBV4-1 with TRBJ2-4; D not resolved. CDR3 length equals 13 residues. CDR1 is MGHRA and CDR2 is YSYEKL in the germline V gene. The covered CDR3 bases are TGCACCAGCAGCCGGGCAGCCAAAAACATT. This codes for CTSSRAAKNI. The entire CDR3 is CTSSRAAKNIQYF.

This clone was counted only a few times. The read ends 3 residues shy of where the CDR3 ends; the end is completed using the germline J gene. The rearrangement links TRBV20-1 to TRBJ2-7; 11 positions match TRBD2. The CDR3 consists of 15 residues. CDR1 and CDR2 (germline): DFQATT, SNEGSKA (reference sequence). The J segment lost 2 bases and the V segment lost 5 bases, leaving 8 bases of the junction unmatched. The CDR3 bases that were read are TGCAGTGCTTATAGCGGGGGGGGCGGAACCTACGAG. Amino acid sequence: CSAYSGGGGTYE. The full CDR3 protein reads CSAYSGGGGTYEQYF.

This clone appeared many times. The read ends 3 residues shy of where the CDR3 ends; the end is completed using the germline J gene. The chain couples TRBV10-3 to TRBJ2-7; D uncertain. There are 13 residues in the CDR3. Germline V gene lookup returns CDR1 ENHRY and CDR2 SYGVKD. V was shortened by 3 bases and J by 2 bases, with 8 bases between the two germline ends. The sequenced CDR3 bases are TGTGCCATCAGTGAAGGCAGTACCTACGAG. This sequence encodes CAISEGSTYE. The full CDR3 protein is CAISEGSTYEQYF.

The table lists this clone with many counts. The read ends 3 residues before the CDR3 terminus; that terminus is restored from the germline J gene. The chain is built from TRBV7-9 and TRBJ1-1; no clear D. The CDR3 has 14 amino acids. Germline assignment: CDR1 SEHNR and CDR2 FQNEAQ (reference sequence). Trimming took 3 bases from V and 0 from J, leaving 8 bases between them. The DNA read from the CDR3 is TGTGCCAGCAGCTTTATTTCCGTGAACACTGAA. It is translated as CASSFISVNTE. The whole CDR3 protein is CASSFISVNTEAFF.

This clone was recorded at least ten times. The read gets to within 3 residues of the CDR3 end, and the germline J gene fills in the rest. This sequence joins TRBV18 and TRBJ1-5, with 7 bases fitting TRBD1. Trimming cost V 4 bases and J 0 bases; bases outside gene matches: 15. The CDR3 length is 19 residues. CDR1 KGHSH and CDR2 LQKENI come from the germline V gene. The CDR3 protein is CASSLGQDPFGYSNQPQHF. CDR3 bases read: TGTGCCAGCTCACTCGGACAGGACCCGTTCGGGTATAGCAATCAGCCC.

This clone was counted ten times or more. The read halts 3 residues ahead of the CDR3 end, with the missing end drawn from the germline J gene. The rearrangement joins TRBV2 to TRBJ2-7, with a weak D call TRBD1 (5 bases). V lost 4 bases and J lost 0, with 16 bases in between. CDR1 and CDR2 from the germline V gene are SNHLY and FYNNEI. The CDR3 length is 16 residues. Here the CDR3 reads CASSARQRESSYEQYF. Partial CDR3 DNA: TGTGCCAGCAGTGCCCGACAGAGAGAGAGCTCCTACGAG.

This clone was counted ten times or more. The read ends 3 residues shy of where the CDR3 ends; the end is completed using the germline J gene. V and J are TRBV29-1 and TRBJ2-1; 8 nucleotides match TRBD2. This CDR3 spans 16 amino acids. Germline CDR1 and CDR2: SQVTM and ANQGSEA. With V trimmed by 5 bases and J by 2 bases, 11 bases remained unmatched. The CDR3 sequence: CSVQTSAGGAYNEQFF. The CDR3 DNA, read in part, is TGCAGCGTTCAAACGTCGGCGGGAGGCGCCTACAATGAG.

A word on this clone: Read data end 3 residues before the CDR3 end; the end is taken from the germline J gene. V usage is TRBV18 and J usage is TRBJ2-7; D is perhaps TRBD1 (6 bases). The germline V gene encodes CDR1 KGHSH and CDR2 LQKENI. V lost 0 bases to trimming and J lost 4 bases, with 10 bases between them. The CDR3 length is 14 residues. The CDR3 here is CASSPPDRGYEQYF. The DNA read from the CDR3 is TGTGCCAGCTCACCACCGGACAGAGGATACGAG.

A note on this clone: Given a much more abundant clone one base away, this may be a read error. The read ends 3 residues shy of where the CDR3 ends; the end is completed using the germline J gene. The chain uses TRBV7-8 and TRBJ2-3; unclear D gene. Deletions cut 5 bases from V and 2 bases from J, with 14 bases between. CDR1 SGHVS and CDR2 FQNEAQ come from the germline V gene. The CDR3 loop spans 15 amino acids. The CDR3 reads CASSPLAVATDTQYF. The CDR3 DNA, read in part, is TGTGCCAGCAGCCCCCTGGCGGTGGCCACAGATACG.

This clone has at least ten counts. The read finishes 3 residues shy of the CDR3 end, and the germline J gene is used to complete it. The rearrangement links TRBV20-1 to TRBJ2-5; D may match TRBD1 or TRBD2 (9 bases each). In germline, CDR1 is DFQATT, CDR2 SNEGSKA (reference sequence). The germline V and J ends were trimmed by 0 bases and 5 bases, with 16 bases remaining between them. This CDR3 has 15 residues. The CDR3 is CSAREASGTGETQYF. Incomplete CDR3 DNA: TGCAGTGCTAGAGAGGCTAGCGGGACAGGGGAGACC.

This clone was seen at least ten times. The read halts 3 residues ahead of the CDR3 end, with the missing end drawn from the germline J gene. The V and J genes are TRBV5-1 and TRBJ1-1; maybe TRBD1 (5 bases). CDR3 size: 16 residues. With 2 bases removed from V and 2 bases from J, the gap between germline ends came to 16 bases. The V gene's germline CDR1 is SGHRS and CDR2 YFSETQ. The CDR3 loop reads CASSLQEVGRNTEAFF. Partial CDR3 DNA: TGCGCCAGCAGCTTACAGGAGGTGGGGAGAAACACTGAA.

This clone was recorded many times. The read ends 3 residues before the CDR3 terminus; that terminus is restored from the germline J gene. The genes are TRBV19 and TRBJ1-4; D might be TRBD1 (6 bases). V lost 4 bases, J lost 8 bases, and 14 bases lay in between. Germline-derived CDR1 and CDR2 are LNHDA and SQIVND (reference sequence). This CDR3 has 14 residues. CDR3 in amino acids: CASSTYRVGEKLFF. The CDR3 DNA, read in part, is TGTGCCAGTAGTACCTACAGGGTTGGGGAAAAA.

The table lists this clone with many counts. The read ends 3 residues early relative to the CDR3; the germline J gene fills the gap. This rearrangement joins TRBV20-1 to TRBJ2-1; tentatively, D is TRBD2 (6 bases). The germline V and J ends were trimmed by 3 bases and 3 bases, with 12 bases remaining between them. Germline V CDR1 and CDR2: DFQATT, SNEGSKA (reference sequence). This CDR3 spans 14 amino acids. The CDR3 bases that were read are TGCAGTGCTAGGGGGGGAAGGGACTACAATGAG. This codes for CSARGGRDYNE. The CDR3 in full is CSARGGRDYNEQFF.

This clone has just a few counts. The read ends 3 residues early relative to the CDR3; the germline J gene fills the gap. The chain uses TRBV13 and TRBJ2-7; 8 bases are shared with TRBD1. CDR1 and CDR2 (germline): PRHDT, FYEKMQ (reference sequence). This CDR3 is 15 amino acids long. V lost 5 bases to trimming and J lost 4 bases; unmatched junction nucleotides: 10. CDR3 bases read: TGTGCCAGCAGCCGCCGAGACAGGGGAGAGTACGAG. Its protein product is CASSRRDRGEYE. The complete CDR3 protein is CASSRRDRGEYEQYF.

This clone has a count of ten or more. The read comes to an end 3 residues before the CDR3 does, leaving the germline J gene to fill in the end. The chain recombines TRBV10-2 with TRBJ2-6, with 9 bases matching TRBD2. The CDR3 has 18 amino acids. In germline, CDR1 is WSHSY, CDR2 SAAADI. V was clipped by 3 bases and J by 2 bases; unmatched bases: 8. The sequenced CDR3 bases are TGCGCCAGCAGTGAAGCGGGGGGAGGTGAGGCTGGGGCCAACGTC. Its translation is CASSEAGGGEAGANV. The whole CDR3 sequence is CASSEAGGGEAGANVLTF.

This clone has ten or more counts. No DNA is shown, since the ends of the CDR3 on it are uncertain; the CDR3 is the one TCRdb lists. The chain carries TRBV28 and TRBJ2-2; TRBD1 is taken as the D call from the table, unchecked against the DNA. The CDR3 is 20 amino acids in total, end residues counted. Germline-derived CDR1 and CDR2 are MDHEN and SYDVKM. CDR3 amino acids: CASSSSLGIPGQGFTGELFF.

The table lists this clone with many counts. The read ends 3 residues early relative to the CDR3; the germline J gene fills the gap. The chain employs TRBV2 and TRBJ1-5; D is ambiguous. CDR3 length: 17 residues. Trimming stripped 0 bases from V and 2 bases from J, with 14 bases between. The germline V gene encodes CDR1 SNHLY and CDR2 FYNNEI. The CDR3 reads CASSEASVGAGNQPQHF. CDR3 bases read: TGTGCCAGCAGTGAAGCCTCGGTAGGTGCGGGCAATCAGCCC.

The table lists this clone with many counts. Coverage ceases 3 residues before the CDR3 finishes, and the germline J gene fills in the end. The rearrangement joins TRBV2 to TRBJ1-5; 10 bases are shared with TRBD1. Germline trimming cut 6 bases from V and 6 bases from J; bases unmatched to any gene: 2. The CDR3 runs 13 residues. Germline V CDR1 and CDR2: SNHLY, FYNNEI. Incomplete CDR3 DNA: TGTGCCAGCAGGACAGGGGGCCTTCAGCCC. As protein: CASRTGGLQP. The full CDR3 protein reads CASRTGGLQPQHF.

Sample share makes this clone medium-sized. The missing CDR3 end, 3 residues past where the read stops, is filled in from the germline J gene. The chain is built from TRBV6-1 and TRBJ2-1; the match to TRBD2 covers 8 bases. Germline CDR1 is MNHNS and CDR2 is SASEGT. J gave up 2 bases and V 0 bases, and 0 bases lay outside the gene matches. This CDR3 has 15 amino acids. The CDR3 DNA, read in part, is TGTGCCAGCAGTGAAGCTAGCGGGACCTACAATGAG. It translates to CASSEASGTYNE. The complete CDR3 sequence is CASSEASGTYNEQFF.

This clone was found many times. The sequenced part of the CDR3 DNA is TGTGCCAGCAGCCCATCCGGGGCGGGGAGGGAGACC. Translation: CASSPSGAGRET. The CDR3 as a whole reads CASSPSGAGRETQYF. The gene calls are TRBV7-9 and TRBJ2-5; a weak D match, TRBD2 (6 bases). The CDR3 end is not reached by the read, which stops 3 residues before it; the germline J gene fills it in. Looked up from germline, CDR1 is SEHNR and CDR2 is FQNEAQ (reference sequence). The CDR3 has 15 residues. Trimming shortened V by 5 bases and J by 5 bases, and 18 bases separated the two germline ends.

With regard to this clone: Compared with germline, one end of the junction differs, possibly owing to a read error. The sequenced CDR3 bases are TGTGCTAGCAGCTCTTCGGGACAGGGGCTGCAAGAGACC. It encodes CASSSSGQGLQET. The complete CDR3 sequence is CASSSSGQGLQETQYF. This chain links TRBV7-7 with TRBJ2-5; 10 nucleotides align to TRBD1. The read falls 3 residues short of the CDR3 end, and the missing part is taken from the germline J gene. Per the germline V gene, CDR1 is SSHAT and CDR2 is FNYEAQ (reference sequence). The CDR3 is 16 residues long.